A single sample is the source of the 32 T cell receptor beta chains below, sequenced in a study of blood T cell repertoires in COVID-19. Sequencing was performed with immunoSEQ multiplex PCR; in TCRdb, only in-frame clones are kept and a portion is missing. This table holds roughly 170,000 clones, 84% found once. The source material was PBMCs or T cells enriched from blood (not recorded which). The origin of the receptors is a man aged 50-60 years who had recovered from COVID-19.

This chain connects TRBV6-5 to TRBJ2-1; the D gene is possibly TRBD2 (5 bases). CDR1 MNHEY and CDR2 SVGAGI come from the germline V gene. Trimming removed 2 bases at V and 10 bases at J, with 12 bases between. The CDR3 sequence is 13 residues long. The CDR3 loop is CASSYSRGGEQFF. CDR3 in DNA: TGTGCCAGCAGTTACAGCAGAGGCGGGGAGCAGTTCTTC.

In its sample, this clone was seen once. This chain links TRBV28 with TRBJ1-2; D unresolved. V dropped 6 bases and J dropped 3 bases, with 11 bases sitting between them. Germline CDR1 and CDR2: MDHEN and SYDVKM. The CDR3 sequence is 13 residues long. The CDR3: CASSPGSYYGYTF. The CDR3 nucleotides read TGTGCCAGCAGCCCCGGGTCCTACTATGGCTACACCTTC.

The chain combines TRBV5-1 with TRBJ1-2, with D unclear. The CDR3 length is 16 residues. V shed 0 bases and J shed 5 bases, with 17 bases lying between them. Germline V lookup: CDR1 SGHRS, CDR2 YFSETQ. CDR3: CASSLEGSRPLYGYTF. The CDR3, as DNA: TGCGCCAGCAGCTTGGAAGGGAGTAGGCCTCTATATGGCTACACCTTC.

The gene calls are TRBV7-9 and TRBJ2-7, with D tentatively TRBD1 (5 bases). Trimming left V 3 bases short and J 4 bases short, with 13 bases between. CDR1 and CDR2 (germline): SEHNR, FQNEAQ (reference sequence). The CDR3 is 14 residues long. The CDR3 is CASSLSNRLYEQYF. As DNA, the CDR3 is TGTGCCAGCAGCTTGTCTAACAGGTTGTACGAGCAGTACTTC.

V usage is TRBV27 and J usage is TRBJ1-1, with a possible D match to TRBD1 (6 bases). Germline CDR1 MNHEY, CDR2 SMNVEV (reference sequence). The CDR3 totals 15 residues. Trimming took 6 bases from V and 0 from J, leaving 14 bases between them. The CDR3 loop reads CASSPVRDMNTEAFF. CDR3 nucleotide sequence: TGTGCCAGCAGCCCTGTCCGGGACATGAACACTGAAGCTTTCTTT.

The chain links TRBV7-9 to TRBJ2-7, with TRBD1 matching 9 bases. This CDR3 has 14 amino acids. Germline-derived CDR1 and CDR2 are SEHNR and FQNEAQ (reference sequence). V lost 5 bases and J lost 4; bases outside the gene matches: 6. The CDR3 coding sequence is TGTGCCAGCAGCCCCAGGACAGGGGAGTACGAGCAGTACTTC. Its translation: CASSPRTGEYEQYF.

This clone turned up a few times. The junction and the germline gene differ at one end; a read error may be behind it. The V call is TRBV29-1, the J call TRBJ2-7, with TRBD2 matching 7 bases. The CDR3 sequence is 11 residues long. Germline V gene data show CDR1 as SQVTM and CDR2 as ANQGSEA. Here the CDR3 DNA reads TGCAGCGTTGAATCCGGGGGGTTTAGGAACTTC. The encoded protein is CSVESGGFRNF.

The V gene is TRBV10-3, the J gene TRBJ2-1, with D uncertain. V was shortened by 10 bases and J by 0 bases, with 7 bases between the two germline ends. The CDR3 has 12 amino acids. CDR1 and CDR2 (germline): ENHRY, SYGVKD. The chain's CDR3 is CATESSYNEQFF. CDR3 nucleotides: TGTGCCACCGAGAGCTCCTACAATGAGCAGTTCTTC.

The chain has TRBV10-3 and TRBJ2-7, with 7 positions matching TRBD1. Germline V gene sequence: CDR1 ENHRY, CDR2 SYGVKD. The length of the CDR3 is 13 residues. V was clipped by 6 bases and J by 3 bases; unmatched bases: 5. CDR3 protein: CAISGQANYEQYF. The CDR3 DNA reads TGTGCCATCAGCGGACAGGCCAACTACGAGCAGTACTTC.

V is TRBV5-1 and J is TRBJ1-4, with 7 positions matching TRBD1. Germline CDR1 SGHRS, CDR2 YFSETQ. V gave up 0 bases and J gave up 6 bases; unmatched junction bases: 5. This CDR3 region has 15 residues. CDR3 nucleotide sequence: TGCGCCAGCAGCTTGGAAGCAGGGGGTTATGAAAAACTGTTTTTT. It codes for CASSLEAGGYEKLFF. The whole variable domain, remainder taken from reference TRBV5-1 and TRBJ1-4, is KAGVTQTPRYLIKTRGQQVTLSCSPISGHRSVSWYQQTPGQGLQFLFEYFSETQRNKGNFPGRFSGRQFSNSRSEMNVSTLELGDSALYLCASSLEAGGYEKLFFGSGTQLSVL.

This chain connects TRBV6-2 or TRBV6-3 to TRBJ2-7; 8 nucleotides line up with TRBD1. Germline trimming cut 4 bases from V and 7 bases from J; bases unmatched to any gene: 9. The CDR3 is made up of 14 amino acids. Germline CDR1 reads MNHEY; CDR2 reads SVGEGT. CDR3 sequence: CASSSRQGAGEQYF. CDR3 coding DNA: TGTGCCAGCAGTTCCCGGCAGGGGGCCGGTGAGCAGTACTTC.

The rearrangement uses TRBV2 and TRBJ1-2, with TRBD1 identical over 7 bases. The CDR3 sequence is 13 residues long. The germline V gene encodes CDR1 SNHLY and CDR2 FYNNEI. V trimming: 7 bases; J trimming: 8 bases; junction bases outside the gene matches: 10. The CDR3 nucleotides read TGTGCCAGCACCGTGACAGGGCCTGGCGGCTACACCTTC. It is translated as CASTVTGPGGYTF.

The J gene is TRBJ1-2, the V gene TRBV19; no clear D. The CDR3 has 12 amino acids. V was trimmed by 2 bases and J by 8 bases, leaving 9 bases between them. Germline V gene lookup returns CDR1 LNHDA and CDR2 SQIVND (reference sequence). CDR3 coding DNA: TGTGCCAGTAGTATATCGGTCTCCGGCTACACCTTC. Translating gives CASSISVSGYTF.

The J gene is TRBJ2-1, the V gene TRBV5-1; tentative D call: TRBD1 (6 bases). CDR3 size: 14 residues. The germline V gene has CDR1 SGHRS and CDR2 YFSETQ. V lost 7 bases, J lost 0 bases, and 11 bases lay in between. In DNA, the CDR3 is TGCGCCAGCCGTCCAGGGGACTCCTACAATGAGCAGTTCTTC. It is translated as CASRPGDSYNEQFF. The complete variable domain, with remaining parts taken from reference TRBV5-1 and TRBJ2-1, reads KAGVTQTPRYLIKTRGQQVTLSCSPISGHRSVSWYQQTPGQGLQFLFEYFSETQRNKGNFPGRFSGRQFSNSRSEMNVSTLELGDSALYLCASRPGDSYNEQFFGPGTRLTVL.

The chain links TRBV27 to TRBJ1-5; 7 nucleotides match TRBD1. V shed 6 bases and J 4 bases; nucleotides not matched to a gene: 3. The germline V gene encodes CDR1 MNHEY and CDR2 SMNVEV (reference sequence). The CDR3 has 13 residues. The CDR3 DNA follows: TGTGCCAGCAGGCCCAGGGGGAATCAGCCCCAGCATTTT. Translated, it gives CASRPRGNQPQHF.

V and J are TRBV6-2 or TRBV6-3 and TRBJ2-3; D gene ambiguous. V was trimmed by 4 bases and J by 4 bases, leaving 3 bases between them. Germline CDR1 and CDR2: MNHEY and SVGEGT. The CDR3 extends over 11 amino acids. The CDR3 DNA sequence: TGTGCCAGCAGTTGGCCAGATACGCAGTATTTT. It codes for CASSWPDTQYF.

The chain carries TRBV25-1 and TRBJ1-2; D possibly corresponds to TRBD1 (5 bases). V lost 2 bases and J lost 2, with 9 bases in between. The CDR3 has 14 residues. Germline CDR1 MGHDK, CDR2 SYGVNS. CDR3 protein: CASSEPGSNYGYTF. Here the CDR3 DNA reads TGTGCCAGCAGTGAACCAGGGTCGAACTATGGCTACACCTTC.

This chain links TRBV7-9 with TRBJ1-3, with a possible D match to TRBD1 (5 bases). CDR1 and CDR2 from the germline V gene are SEHNR and FQNEAQ (reference sequence). Trimming cost V 5 bases and J 5 bases, with 10 bases left between them. CDR3 length equals 13 residues. CDR3 in DNA: TGTGCCAGCAGCCCGGAGGGGCGAAACACCATATATTTT. Protein: CASSPEGRNTIYF.

The chain is built from TRBV7-8 and TRBJ1-1; D is unclear. V was trimmed by 5 bases and J by 6 bases, leaving 16 bases between them. Germline-derived CDR1 and CDR2 are SGHVS and FQNEAQ. The CDR3 length is 14 residues. The DNA for the CDR3 is TGTGCCAGCAGCCCAGAGCCCGGGGAAGCTGAAGCTTTCTTT. Its translation: CASSPEPGEAEAFF.

The chain is built from TRBV4-3 and TRBJ2-7; 8 bases align to TRBD1. CDR1 LGHNA and CDR2 YSLEER come from the germline V gene. The CDR3 has 16 amino acids. After removal of 2 bases from V and 0 bases from J, the junction contained 6 bases not matched to a gene. CDR3 coding DNA: TGCGCCAGCAGCCAATCGGACAGGGCCAGCTCCTACGAGCAGTACTTC. This gives the protein CASSQSDRASSYEQYF.

This clone was picked up a small number of times. This chain connects TRBV27 to TRBJ2-3, with 9 bases matching TRBD1. The CDR3 covers 14 residues. CDR1 is MNHEY, CDR2 SMNVEV, per germline (reference sequence). The junction had 5 bases not matched to a gene; V was cut back by 5 bases and J by 5 bases. CDR3 nucleotides: TGTGCCAGCAGTGAATACAGGGGGCGAGATACGCAGTATTTT. Translated, it gives CASSEYRGRDTQYF.

The rearrangement joins TRBV14 to TRBJ2-7; 10 bases align to TRBD1. V gave up 3 bases and J gave up 6 bases; unmatched junction bases: 8. There are 15 residues in the CDR3. Germline V gives CDR1 SGHDN, CDR2 FVKESK. CDR3 nucleotides: TGTGCCAGCAGCCACGGGACAGGGGTTCTGTTCGAGCAGTACTTC. This codes for CASSHGTGVLFEQYF.

The gene calls are TRBV11-1 and TRBJ2-5, with TRBD2 identical over 8 bases. This CDR3 comprises 15 residues. J was trimmed by 4 bases and V by 5 bases; bases with no gene match: 9. The germline V gene has CDR1 SGHAT and CDR2 FQDESV (reference sequence). The CDR3 loop reads CASSHPGTRVETQYF. The CDR3 DNA reads as TGTGCCAGCAGCCACCCCGGGACTAGGGTAGAGACCCAGTACTTC.

V usage is TRBV4-1 and J usage is TRBJ2-1, with 7 nucleotides matching TRBD2. The germline V gene encodes CDR1 MGHRA and CDR2 YSYEKL. With V trimmed by 2 bases and J by 0 bases, 1 base remained unmatched. The CDR3 covers 15 residues. The CDR3 region is CASSQSGDSYNEQFF. CDR3 DNA sequence: TGCGCCAGCAGCCAAAGCGGGGACTCCTACAATGAGCAGTTCTTC.

This chain uses TRBV5-1 with TRBJ1-6; 7 positions match TRBD1. Germline trimming cut 7 bases from V and 10 bases from J; bases unmatched to any gene: 8. Germline CDR1 is SGHRS and CDR2 is YFSETQ. There are 13 residues in the CDR3. The CDR3 region has the DNA TGCGCCAGCCGTGACAGGGAAAGGTCACCCCTCCACTTT. Translated: CASRDRERSPLHF.

This chain connects TRBV27 to TRBJ2-2; TRBD1 matches at 9 bases. J was trimmed by 3 bases and V by 1 base; bases with no gene match: 12. CDR3 length equals 19 residues. Germline values: CDR1 MNHEY, CDR2 SMNVEV (reference sequence). DNA of the CDR3: TGTGCCAGCAGTTTATATGCGGGACAGGGTGCGTTAGACACCGGGGAGCTGTTTTTT. Amino acid sequence: CASSLYAGQGALDTGELFF.

This clone was detected a few times. The J gene is TRBJ2-3, the V gene TRBV28; no definite D call. V lost 3 bases to trimming and J lost 2 bases, with 9 bases between them. The CDR3 covers 14 residues. CDR1 MDHEN and CDR2 SYDVKM come from the germline V gene. CDR3 DNA: TGTGCCAGCAGTTTTAAGCGCTTCACAGATACGCAGTATTTT. Translation: CASSFKRFTDTQYF. Complete variable domain (other parts from reference TRBV28 and TRBJ2-3): DVKVTQSSRYLVKRTGEKVFLECVQDMDHENMFWYRQDPGLGLRLIYFSYDVKMKEKGDIPEGYSVSREKKERFSLILESASTNQTSMYLCASSFKRFTDTQYFGPGTRLTVL.

The CDR3 DNA sequence: TGTGCCAGCAAAAATCGAGGGGGGGAGCTGTTTTTT. Residues: CASKNRGGELFF. V usage is TRBV12-3 or TRBV12-4 and J usage is TRBJ2-2, with a tentative D call TRBD2 (5 bases). The CDR3 length is 12 residues. V lost 7 bases, J lost 8 bases, and 11 bases lay in between.

This chain joins TRBV18 and TRBJ1-1; TRBD1 might be the D (6 bases). The CDR3 spans 16 residues. V lost 3 bases and J lost 3, with 17 bases in between. CDR1 is KGHSH and CDR2 is LQKENI in the germline V gene. CDR3 nucleotide sequence: TGTGCCAGCTCACCCCAGGTAGTGGCAGGGGACACTGAAGCTTTCTTT. Its protein is CASSPQVVAGDTEAFF.

The genes are TRBV9 and TRBJ1-2, with D maybe TRBD1 (6 bases). Germline loops: CDR1 SGDLS, CDR2 YYNGEE. The CDR3 sequence is 17 residues long. V was trimmed by 2 bases and J by 4 bases, leaving 21 bases between them. CDR3 region: CASSVQPGQGQGYGYTF. The DNA of the CDR3 is TGTGCCAGCAGCGTCCAACCGGGACAAGGGCAAGGCTATGGCTACACCTTC.

This clone is a singleton in its sample. The rearrangement uses TRBV24-1 and TRBJ1-1, with a weak D call TRBD1 (5 bases). Trimming cost V 3 bases and J 11 bases, with 12 bases left between them. This CDR3 has 12 amino acids. CDR1 and CDR2 (germline): KGHDR, SFDVKD. CDR3 region: CATSDGAGRAFF. CDR3 nucleotide sequence: TGTGCCACCAGTGATGGGGCAGGGCGGGCTTTCTTT.

The V and J genes are TRBV7-2 and TRBJ1-2; tentative D call: TRBD1 (5 bases). The ends were cut back, 3 bases at V and 3 bases at J, with 14 bases in the middle. There are 15 residues in the CDR3. Germline-derived CDR1 and CDR2 are SGHTA and FQGNSA. CDR3 in amino acids: CASSFSGTEDYGYTF. Here the CDR3 DNA reads TGTGCCAGCAGCTTCTCCGGGACTGAGGACTATGGCTACACCTTC.